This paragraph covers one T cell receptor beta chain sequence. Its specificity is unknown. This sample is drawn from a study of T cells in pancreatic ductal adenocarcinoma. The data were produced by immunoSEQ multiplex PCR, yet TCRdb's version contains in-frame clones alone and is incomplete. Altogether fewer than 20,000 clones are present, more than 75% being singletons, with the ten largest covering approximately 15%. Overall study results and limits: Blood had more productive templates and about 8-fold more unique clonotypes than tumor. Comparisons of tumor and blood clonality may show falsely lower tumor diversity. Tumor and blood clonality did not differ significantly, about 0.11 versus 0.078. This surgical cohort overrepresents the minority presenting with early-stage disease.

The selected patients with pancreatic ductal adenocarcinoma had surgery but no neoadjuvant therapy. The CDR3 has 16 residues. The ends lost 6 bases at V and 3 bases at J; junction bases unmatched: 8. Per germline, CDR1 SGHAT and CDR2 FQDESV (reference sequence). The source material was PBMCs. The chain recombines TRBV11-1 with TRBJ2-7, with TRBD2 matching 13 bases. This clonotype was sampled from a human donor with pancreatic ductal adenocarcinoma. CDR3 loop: CASRPGTSGIFYEQYF. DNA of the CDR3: TGTGCCAGCAGACCCGGGACTAGCGGGATTTTCTACGAGCAGTACTTC.